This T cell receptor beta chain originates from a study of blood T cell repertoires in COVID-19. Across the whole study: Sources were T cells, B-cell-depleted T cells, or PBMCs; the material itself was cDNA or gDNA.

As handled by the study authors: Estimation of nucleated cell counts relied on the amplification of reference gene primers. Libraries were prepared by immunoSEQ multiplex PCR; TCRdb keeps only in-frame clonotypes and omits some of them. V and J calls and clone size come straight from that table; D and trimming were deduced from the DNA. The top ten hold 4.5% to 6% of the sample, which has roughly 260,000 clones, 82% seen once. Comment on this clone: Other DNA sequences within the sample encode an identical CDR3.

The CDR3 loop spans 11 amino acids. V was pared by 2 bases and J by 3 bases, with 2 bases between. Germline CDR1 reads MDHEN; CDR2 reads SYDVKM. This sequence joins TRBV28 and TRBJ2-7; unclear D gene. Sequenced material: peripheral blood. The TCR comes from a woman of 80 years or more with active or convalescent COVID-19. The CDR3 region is CASSLRYEQYF. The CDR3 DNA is TGTGCCAGCAGTTTACGCTACGAGCAGTACTTC.